This is a list of T cell receptor beta chains from one sample in a study of T cell responses to AZD1222 COVID-19 vaccine. Only in-frame clones appear in the TCRdb table, and some are missing; sequencing was by immunoSEQ multiplex PCR. The sample contains around 140,000 clones, approximately 92% of which appear only once. Sequences were derived from peripheral blood, sampled 28 days after the second AZD1222 dose. The receptors come from an adult who received the AZD1222 COVID-19 vaccine. The CDR3 runs from the conserved cysteine through the conserved F or W. The D gene is left open where the match is weak. The size field is filled for only some rows; it gives once, few, many or a size class.

V gene	D gene	J gene	CDR3 length	clone size	CDR3 DNA	CDR3 protein
TRBV30	.	TRBJ2-5	10	.	TGCGCCACAGGACAAGAGACCCAGTACTTC	CATGQETQYF
TRBV9	.	TRBJ1-2	16	.	TGTGCCAGCAGCCTCACGGGGGGAGTCCGTAACTATGGCTACACCTTC	CASSLTGGVRNYGYTF
TRBV7-2	TRBD2	TRBJ2-3	15	once	TGTGCCAGCAGCTTAGAAGGGACTAGAACAGATACGCAGTATTTT	CASSLEGTRTDTQYF
TRBV19	.	TRBJ2-5	14	.	TGTGCCAGTAGTGAGGTGGGGGACCAAGAGACCCAGTACTTC	CASSEVGDQETQYF
TRBV5-4	TRBD1	TRBJ1-1	15	.	TGTGCCAGCAGCTTGGGAGGACAGGGGAACACTGAAGCTTTCTTT	CASSLGGQGNTEAFF
TRBV5-1	TRBD1	TRBJ1-2	14	.	TGCGCCAGCAGCCCGGGACAGGGGGCGTCTGGCTACACCTTC	CASSPGQGASGYTF
TRBV7-9	.	TRBJ1-4	11	.	TGTGCCAGCAGCACCGGGGAAAAACTGTTTTTT	CASSTGEKLFF
TRBV5-1	.	TRBJ1-2	13	.	TGCGCCAGCAGCTTGGACCAGGGTGGTGGCTACACCTTC	CASSLDQGGGYTF
TRBV12-3/TRBV12-4	.	TRBJ1-3	13	.	TGTGCCAGCAGTTTAGCAGTGGAGAGGGCCATATATTTT	CASSLAVERAIYF
TRBV18	TRBD2	TRBJ2-1	16	.	TGTGCCAGCTCACCACCGGGGGAGGGTTCCTACAATGAGCAGTTCTTC	CASSPPGEGSYNEQFF
TRBV11-1	.	TRBJ2-1	16	.	TGTGCCAGCAGCTTCGGGACTCCTTTCTCCTACAATGAGCAGTTCTTC	CASSFGTPFSYNEQFF
TRBV7-2	.	TRBJ1-1	15	once	TGTGCCAGCAGCTTATGGGGGGGTATGAACACTGAAGCTTTCTTT	CASSLWGGMNTEAFF
TRBV12-2	.	TRBJ1-1	16	few	TGTGCAAGTCGCTTTCGGCGGCTCCCGCGGAACACTGAAGCTTTCTTT	CASRFRRLPRNTEAFF
TRBV11-3	TRBD1	TRBJ2-3	17	.	TGTGCCAGCAGCCCTCGGACAGGGTTATTTGGCACAGATACGCAGTATTTT	CASSPRTGLFGTDTQYF
TRBV5-8	TRBD2	TRBJ2-1	20	once	TGTGCCAGCAGCTTGGTTTCGACTAGCGGGAGACTTATTGCCTACAATGAGCAGTTCTTC	CASSLVSTSGRLIAYNEQFF
TRBV5-1	TRBD2	TRBJ2-3	16	.	TGCGCCAGCAGCTTGGAAGCGGGGGGGCCAGCAGATACGCAGTATTTT	CASSLEAGGPADTQYF
TRBV5-1	.	TRBJ1-2	18	.	TGCGCCAGCAGCTTGAGTGGCGAGGCAGTTGGGGGACTATTAGGCTACACCTTC	CASSLSGEAVGGLLGYTF
TRBV19	TRBD2	TRBJ2-1	16	.	TGTGCCAGTAGTGGACAAGCGGGAGGGGCCTACAATGAGCAGTTCTTC	CASSGQAGGAYNEQFF
TRBV6-6	.	TRBJ1-1	14	.	TGTGCCAGCAGTTACGGCAAACAGAACACTGAAGCTTTCTTT	CASSYGKQNTEAFF
TRBV7-8	.	TRBJ1-5	17	.	TGTGCCAGCAGCTTAGGGCCTACAGGGCATAGCAATCAGCCCCAGCATTTT	CASSLGPTGHSNQPQHF
TRBV11-2	.	TRBJ1-1	14	.	TGTGCCAGCAGCTTAGATCCGACGAACACTGAAGCTTTCTTT	CASSLDPTNTEAFF
TRBV11-2	TRBD1	TRBJ1-3	14	once	TGTGCCAGCAGCGGGGACAGGACTGGAAACACCATATATTTT	CASSGDRTGNTIYF
TRBV18	.	TRBJ1-4	15	.	TGTGCCAGCTCACAGTACGGGGCGTCTAATGAAAAACTGTTTTTT	CASSQYGASNEKLFF
TRBV18	.	TRBJ1-1	14	.	TGTGCCAGCTCACCGACTTCCTTGAACACTGAAGCTTTCTTT	CASSPTSLNTEAFF
TRBV6-2/TRBV6-3	.	TRBJ2-3	18	once	TGTGCCAGCAGTCTCTACCCCGGGACGTCAAGAGGCACAGATACGCAGTATTTT	CASSLYPGTSRGTDTQYF
TRBV28	.	TRBJ1-5	13	.	TGTGCCAGCAGTGGGAGGTCTTATCAGCCCCAGCATTTT	CASSGRSYQPQHF
TRBV29-1	.	TRBJ1-5	12	.	TGCAGCGCCGGGGAAGAAGGTCAGCCCCAGCATTTT	CSAGEEGQPQHF
TRBV7-3	.	TRBJ2-5	15	once	TGTGCCAGCAGCGTCGGTAGTGCAGGGAGAGAGACCCAGTACTTC	CASSVGSAGRETQYF
TRBV2	.	TRBJ1-1	14	.	TGTGCCAGCACCGAGCAACAGTGGAACACTGAAGCTTTCTTT	CASTEQQWNTEAFF
TRBV4-2	.	TRBJ1-4	15	once	TGTGCCAGCGTAACTAAGATGGGACCGTCTGAAAAACTGTTTTTT	CASVTKMGPSEKLFF
TRBV14	.	TRBJ1-4	13	.	TGTGCCAGCAGCCGGGGGAGAGGGGAAAAACTGTTTTTT	CASSRGRGEKLFF
TRBV12-5	.	TRBJ2-5	15	.	TGTGCTAGTGGCCCCGGGGTGGGGGGTACGGAGACCCAGTACTTC	CASGPGVGGTETQYF
TRBV6-6	TRBD1	TRBJ2-1	15	.	TGTGCCAGCAGTCCTCGGGACAGGGGAACAAATGAGCAGTTCTTC	CASSPRDRGTNEQFF
TRBV7-9	.	TRBJ2-1	12	.	TGTGCCAGCAGCTTAGAGTCTCTTAGGGAGTTCTTC	CASSLESLREFF
TRBV3-1/TRBV3-2	.	TRBJ1-5	14	.	TGTGCCAGCAGCCAACGGGGTAGCAATCAGCCCCAGCATTTT	CASSQRGSNQPQHF
TRBV5-1	.	TRBJ1-2	9	.	TGCGCCAGCCCTTTGGGCTACACCTTC	CASPLGYTF
TRBV5-1	.	TRBJ1-2	15	.	TGCGCCAGCAGCTCTTCAGGGAGGTTAGGCTATGGCTACACCTTC	CASSSSGRLGYGYTF
TRBV21-1	.	TRBJ1-2	13	.	TGTGCCAGCAGCCGAGGGGGACAGGGTGGATACACCTTC	CASSRGGQGGYTF
TRBV10-3	.	TRBJ2-3	16	.	TGTGCCATCAGTGATGGCAGGGGGGCCTCCACAGATACGCAGTATTTT	CAISDGRGASTDTQYF
TRBV9	.	TRBJ1-1	12	.	TGTGCCAGCATCGGTCCGGGGGGTGAAGCTTTCTTT	CASIGPGGEAFF
TRBV7-2	.	TRBJ1-3	12	.	TGTGCCAGCGCGCCCTCTGGAAACACCATATATTTT	CASAPSGNTIYF
TRBV7-6	TRBD1	TRBJ2-1	16	.	TGTGCCAGCAGCTCCTTTGGACAGGGCTCCTACAATGAGCAGTTCTTC	CASSSFGQGSYNEQFF
TRBV9	TRBD1	TRBJ2-7	18	.	TGTGCCAGCAGCGCGAGCGACGGGACAGCCCCTAGCTCCTACGAGCAGTACTTC	CASSASDGTAPSSYEQYF
TRBV4-1	.	TRBJ2-7	14	.	TGCGCCAGCAGCCAAGTCCCTAGCGAGAACGAGCAGTACTTC	CASSQVPSENEQYF
TRBV7-9	TRBD2	TRBJ2-5	16	few	TGTGCCAGCAGCACACCCCTCGGGGGGTCCCAAGAGACCCAGTACTTC	CASSTPLGGSQETQYF
TRBV10-1	.	TRBJ1-1	13	.	TGCGCCAGCAGCAGTACAGGAGGTTCTGAAGCTTTCTTT	CASSSTGGSEAFF
TRBV30	TRBD1	TRBJ1-1	13	.	TGTGCCTGGAGTGGACAGGGGGGCACTGAAGCTTTCTTT	CAWSGQGGTEAFF
TRBV12-3/TRBV12-4	.	TRBJ2-5	11	.	TGTGCCAGCAGTTTTGGGGAGACCCAGTACTTC	CASSFGETQYF
TRBV13	TRBD2	TRBJ2-3	16	.	TGTGCCAGCAGCTTAAGGACTAGCGGCGTCACAGATACGCAGTATTTT	CASSLRTSGVTDTQYF
TRBV11-3	TRBD1	TRBJ1-1	14	.	TGTGCCAGCAGCGCTCGACAGGGATCGCTTGAAGCTTTCTTT	CASSARQGSLEAFF
TRBV6-2/TRBV6-3	.	TRBJ2-3	12	.	TGTGCCAGCAGCCTTTTCACAGATACGCAGTATTTT	CASSLFTDTQYF
TRBV7-9	.	TRBJ2-1	14	.	TGTGCCAGCAAACTGGGCAACTCCTACAATGAGCAGTTCTTC	CASKLGNSYNEQFF